Listed here are 30 T cell receptor beta chains from one sample, sequenced in a study of T-cell reconstitution after alpha-beta-depleted transplantation in children. Unique molecular identifiers featured in how the TCRbeta library was prepared. TCRdb processed the PCR reads anew with MiXCR; each CDR3 protein has one entry. The sample carries about 490,000 distinct CDR3 sequences, about 10% recorded once. This material consisted of PBMCs, taken before TCRalphabeta/CD19-depleted stem cell transplant. The receptor set was obtained from a child under 10 years old with inherited bone marrow failure, due to receive a stem cell transplant.

This clonotype was counted ten times or more. This chain connects TRBV5-1 to TRBJ2-1, with D uncertain. Trimming cost V 0 bases and J 0 bases, with 10 bases left between them. Per germline, CDR1 SGHRS and CDR2 YFSETQ. The CDR3 is 16 residues long. CDR3 sequence reads: CASSLVARTSYNEQFF. The CDR3 DNA reads TGCGCCAGCAGCTTGGTCGCCAGAACCTCCTACAATGAGCAGTTCTTC.

This clonotype was counted only a few times. The chain links TRBV6-1 to TRBJ2-7; 11 positions match TRBD2. The length of the CDR3 is 16 residues. Looked up from germline, CDR1 is MNHNS and CDR2 is SASEGT. V shed 6 bases and J 3 bases; nucleotides not matched to a gene: 10. The CDR3 protein is CASRRSLAGGLYEQYF. Written as DNA, the CDR3 is TGTGCCAGCAGACGATCCCTAGCGGGAGGCCTCTACGAGCAGTACTTC.

This clonotype came up a few times. The chain has TRBV19 and TRBJ1-5; 8 bases align to TRBD1. CDR1 and CDR2 (germline): LNHDA, SQIVND (reference sequence). This CDR3 comprises 13 residues. V shed 5 bases, J shed 9 bases, and the junction held 6 bases outside the gene matches. CDR3 sequence reads: CASSSTGGRPQHF. CDR3 coding DNA: TGTGCCAGTAGTTCAACAGGGGGTCGGCCCCAGCATTTT.

This clonotype has at least ten counts. The chain combines TRBV20-1 with TRBJ2-7, with 7 bases lining up with TRBD1. Germline CDR1 and CDR2: DFQATT and SNEGSKA (reference sequence). CDR3 length equals 14 residues. V lost 3 bases and J lost 4; bases outside the gene matches: 9. The CDR3, as DNA: TGCAGTGCTAGGGATGACAGGGTCTGGTACGAGCAGTACTTC. It translates to CSARDDRVWYEQYF.

In this sample, this clonotype turned up many times. The chain is built from TRBV5-1 and TRBJ2-7; 8 bases map to TRBD1. The CDR3 consists of 15 residues. V gave up 4 bases and J gave up 2 bases; unmatched junction bases: 8. Germline lookup yields CDR1 SGHRS and CDR2 YFSETQ. The CDR3 DNA reads as TGCGCCAGCAGCAGCCTCAGGGGGCGCACCTACGAGCAGTACTTC. This sequence encodes CASSSLRGRTYEQYF.

This chain connects TRBV27 to TRBJ2-1, with TRBD2 matching over 8 bases. Germline V lookup: CDR1 MNHEY, CDR2 SMNVEV (reference sequence). J gave up 4 bases and V 6 bases, and 14 bases lay outside the gene matches. The CDR3 sequence is 17 residues long. The CDR3 protein is CASRRYSAGAKYNEQFF. CDR3 nucleotide sequence: TGTGCCAGCAGGCGATATTCAGCGGGAGCAAAATACAATGAGCAGTTCTTC.

This clonotype was observed a handful of times. This rearrangement joins TRBV20-1 to TRBJ2-2, with 9 bases identical to TRBD1. V lost 4 bases, J lost 4 bases, and 4 bases stayed unmatched. In germline, CDR1 is DFQATT, CDR2 SNEGSKA (reference sequence). The CDR3 is 14 amino acids. The CDR3 spells CSATTGGRTGELFF. CDR3 DNA sequence: TGCAGTGCTACGACAGGGGGTCGCACCGGGGAGCTGTTTTTT.

There are many counts of this clonotype. This chain links TRBV6-2 or TRBV6-3 with TRBJ1-2; D unresolved. The germline V gene has CDR1 MNHEY and CDR2 SVGEGT. V gave up 8 bases and J gave up 5 bases, with 24 bases separating them. This CDR3 spans 16 amino acids. The CDR3 DNA is TGTGCCAGCTGTAGCGTCGGGCCCATTTTTGGGTATGGCTACACCTTC. Its translation: CASCSVGPIFGYGYTF.

In its sample, this clonotype was seen a few times. The chain employs TRBV5-5 and TRBJ1-5; the D is unclear. Germline-derived CDR1 and CDR2 are SGHKS and YYEKEE (reference sequence). V was clipped by 3 bases and J by 4 bases, with 8 bases between them. The CDR3 extends over 13 amino acids. The CDR3 loop reads CASSYTENQPQHF. Here the CDR3 DNA reads TGTGCCAGCAGCTACACAGAGAATCAGCCCCAGCATTTT.

This clonotype was picked up a small number of times. The chain recombines TRBV27 with TRBJ1-5; D gene unclear. Trimming cost V 5 bases and J 2 bases, with 13 bases left between them. The CDR3 has 15 amino acids. Per the germline V gene, CDR1 is MNHEY and CDR2 is SMNVEV (reference sequence). CDR3 amino acids: CASSPRLGRNQPQHF. Here the CDR3 DNA reads TGTGCCAGCAGTCCTCGCCTTGGACGCAATCAGCCCCAGCATTTT.

V usage is TRBV24-1 and J usage is TRBJ2-4; the D gene is possibly TRBD2 (5 bases). CDR1 KGHDR and CDR2 SFDVKD come from the germline V gene. V was clipped by 3 bases and J by 1 base, with 12 bases between them. The CDR3 spans 16 residues. The CDR3 nucleotides are TGTGCCACCAGTGATGATGGGAGTGTGGCCAAAAACATTCAGTACTTC. Encoded protein: CATSDDGSVAKNIQYF.

This clonotype occurred many times. This chain joins TRBV18 and TRBJ2-2, with D uncertain. Germline V gives CDR1 KGHSH, CDR2 LQKENI. The ends were cut back, 2 bases at V and 4 bases at J, with 5 bases in the middle. The CDR3 spans 13 residues. The CDR3 region is CASSPIPTGELFF. CDR3 nucleotide sequence: TGTGCCAGCTCACCAATCCCCACCGGGGAGCTGTTTTTT.

CDR3: CASSLTSVGTTYEQYF. The CDR3, as DNA: TGTGCCAGCAGCTTAACGAGCGTCGGGACTACCTACGAGCAGTACTTC. The chain carries TRBV7-9 and TRBJ2-7; 7 bases match TRBD2. The CDR3 has 16 amino acids. CDR1 is SEHNR and CDR2 is FQNEAQ in the germline V gene (reference sequence). The ends lost 2 bases at V and 2 bases at J; junction bases unmatched: 9.

This clonotype appeared many times. The chain carries TRBV20-1 and TRBJ2-7, with 9 bases matching TRBD2. Germline V lookup: CDR1 DFQATT, CDR2 SNEGSKA (reference sequence). The V and J ends lost 4 bases and 4 bases, in that order; junction bases with no gene match: 11. The CDR3 is made up of 15 amino acids. The CDR3 DNA is TGCAGTGCTAAAGGAACCGGGACTAGCAAGTACGAGCAGTACTTC. Translated: CSAKGTGTSKYEQYF.

A remark on this clonotype: This may arise from a read error, as a much more abundant clone is one base away. The CDR3 DNA is TGTGCCAGCAGCTGCGAGGACAAGCTGTTTTTT. It is translated as CASSCEDKLFF. J is TRBJ1-4 and V is TRBV5-5; D may be TRBD1 (5 bases). Germline-derived CDR1 and CDR2 are SGHKS and YYEKEE (reference sequence). The CDR3 extends over 11 amino acids. V was shortened by 3 bases and J by 14 bases, with 11 bases between the two germline ends.

There are many counts of this clonotype. The rearrangement links TRBV6-1 to TRBJ1-1; D may be TRBD1 (5 bases). Deletions cut 6 bases from V and 1 base from J, with 15 bases between. The germline CDR1 and CDR2 sequences are MNHNS and SASEGT. This CDR3 is 15 amino acids long. The chain's CDR3 is CASSFHGGENTEAFF. CDR3 DNA sequence: TGTGCCAGCAGCTTCCACGGGGGGGAGAACACTGAAGCTTTCTTT.

The chain couples TRBV27 to TRBJ2-7, with unresolved D. Trimming took 5 bases from V and 3 from J, leaving 23 bases between them. The CDR3 runs 17 residues. Looked up from germline, CDR1 is MNHEY and CDR2 is SMNVEV (reference sequence). The CDR3 reads CASSPRPPGRNLYEQYF. The CDR3 DNA reads TGTGCCAGCAGTCCACGACCGCCAGGTCGGAACCTCTACGAGCAGTACTTC.

This clonotype was counted many times. This chain links TRBV20-1 with TRBJ2-3; weak D call: TRBD1 (5 bases). CDR1 DFQATT and CDR2 SNEGSKA come from the germline V gene (reference sequence). CDR3 length: 13 amino acids. Trimming shortened V by 2 bases and J by 5 bases, and 11 bases separated the two germline ends. The CDR3 loop is CSARLRAVDTQYF. In DNA, the CDR3 is TGCAGTGCTAGACTCAGGGCTGTAGATACGCAGTATTTT.

This clonotype occurred many times. The rearrangement links TRBV18 to TRBJ2-7; D not resolved. V was trimmed by 3 bases and J by 7 bases, leaving 10 bases between them. Germline lookup yields CDR1 KGHSH and CDR2 LQKENI. The CDR3 is 12 amino acids. In DNA form, the CDR3 reads TGTGCCAGCTCACCCAGTCTGGGGGAGCAGTACTTC. Amino acid sequence: CASSPSLGEQYF.

This clonotype was counted ten times or more. J is TRBJ2-3 and V is TRBV30; maybe TRBD2 (6 bases). Germline assignment: CDR1 GTSNPN and CDR2 SVGIG (reference sequence). This CDR3 has 14 amino acids. Trimming took off 7 bases at V and 4 bases at J, with 18 bases between the two ends. Written as DNA, the CDR3 is TGTGCCTCTAGGGACTTCCACGGCCCAGATACGCAGTATTTT. Protein sequence: CASRDFHGPDTQYF.

This clonotype occurred a few times. The CDR3 coding sequence is TGCAGCGTTGCCAGGGAGGATTCCTACGAGCAGTACTTC. It translates to CSVAREDSYEQYF. The genes are TRBV29-1 and TRBJ2-7, with D possibly TRBD2 on 6 matching bases. The CDR3 is 13 residues long. Per the germline V gene, CDR1 is SQVTM and CDR2 is ANQGSEA. V was trimmed by 4 bases and J by 1 base, leaving 11 bases between them.

This clonotype was detected ten times or more. The J gene is TRBJ2-2, the V gene TRBV4-3, with a possible D match to TRBD1 (6 bases). Germline assignment: CDR1 LGHNA and CDR2 YSLEER. The V end was cut by 2 bases, the J end by 5 bases, with 24 bases between. The CDR3 length is 19 residues. CDR3 DNA sequence: TGCGCCAGCAGCCAATTGTCCCACTACAGGGAAGGGAAAACCGGGGAGCTGTTTTTT. This translates into CASSQLSHYREGKTGELFF.

The sample holds many counts of this clonotype. The V gene is TRBV12-3 or TRBV12-4, the J gene TRBJ2-1; no reliable D call. Trimming left V 6 bases short and J 4 bases short, with 16 bases between. This CDR3 is built from 15 residues. The CDR3 sequence is CASRTVAKDYNEQFF. The CDR3 nucleotides are TGTGCCAGCAGGACCGTCGCGAAGGATTACAATGAGCAGTTCTTC.

This clonotype occurred many times. The gene calls are TRBV15 and TRBJ2-7; tentative D call: TRBD1 (5 bases). CDR1 LNHNV and CDR2 YYDKDF come from the germline V gene (reference sequence). V shed 3 bases and J shed 0 bases, with 9 bases lying between them. The CDR3 is 14 residues long. DNA of the CDR3: TGTGCCACCAGCAGCCAGGACAACTCCTACGAGCAGTACTTC. It specifies CATSSQDNSYEQYF.

At least ten counts were recorded for this clonotype. This chain uses TRBV3-1 with TRBJ2-1; perhaps TRBD2 as D (6 bases). Germline CDR1 and CDR2: LGHDT and YNNKEL (reference sequence). The V and J ends lost 4 bases and 2 bases respectively, with 12 bases between them. This CDR3 contains 15 residues. Written as DNA, the CDR3 is TGTGCCAGCAGCCCTAAAGCGGGTCCCTACAATGAGCAGTTCTTC. This encodes CASSPKAGPYNEQFF.

This clonotype occurred many times. The chain carries TRBV29-1 and TRBJ2-1; weak D call: TRBD2 (6 bases). V lost 6 bases to trimming and J lost 0 bases, with 12 bases between them. The CDR3 runs 14 residues. CDR1 is SQVTM and CDR2 is ANQGSEA in the germline V gene. The CDR3 region is CSVTGVSSYNEQFF. DNA for the CDR3: TGCAGCGTCACGGGGGTTAGCTCCTACAATGAGCAGTTCTTC.

This clonotype was seen ten or more times. CDR3 bases: TGTGCCAGCAGCTCGGGCGGTAGCGGGACTATTCAGTACTTC. Protein: CASSSGGSGTIQYF. The chain carries TRBV11-2 and TRBJ2-4, with 8 bases identical to TRBD2. CDR3 length equals 14 residues. CDR1 is SGHAT, CDR2 FQNNGV, per germline. The ends lost 4 bases at V and 10 bases at J; junction bases unmatched: 9.

The rearrangement joins TRBV5-1 to TRBJ2-7, with 9 bases aligning to TRBD1. The CDR3 totals 14 residues. Germline V lookup: CDR1 SGHRS, CDR2 YFSETQ. The V and J ends lost 4 bases and 7 bases, in that order; junction bases with no gene match: 9. As DNA, the CDR3 is TGCGCCAGCAGCCAGGGACAGGGTGGTCAAGAGCAGTACTTC. Protein: CASSQGQGGQEQYF.

The V and J genes are TRBV4-3 and TRBJ1-2; possible D gene TRBD1, 6 bases. CDR3 size: 14 residues. The V and J ends lost 0 bases and 3 bases respectively, with 8 bases between them. Per the germline V gene, CDR1 is LGHNA and CDR2 is YSLEER. The CDR3 coding sequence is TGCGCCAGCAGCCAAGACAGGGGACACTATGGCTACACCTTC. The encoded protein is CASSQDRGHYGYTF.

The V gene is TRBV6-5, the J gene TRBJ2-3; no reliable D call. V was clipped by 2 bases and J by 0 bases, with 12 bases between them. Germline loops: CDR1 MNHEY, CDR2 SVGAGI. CDR3 length: 16 residues. The CDR3 bases are TGTGCCAGCAGTTACGGCCGAGGCAGTAGCACAGATACGCAGTATTTT. It is translated as CASSYGRGSSTDTQYF.